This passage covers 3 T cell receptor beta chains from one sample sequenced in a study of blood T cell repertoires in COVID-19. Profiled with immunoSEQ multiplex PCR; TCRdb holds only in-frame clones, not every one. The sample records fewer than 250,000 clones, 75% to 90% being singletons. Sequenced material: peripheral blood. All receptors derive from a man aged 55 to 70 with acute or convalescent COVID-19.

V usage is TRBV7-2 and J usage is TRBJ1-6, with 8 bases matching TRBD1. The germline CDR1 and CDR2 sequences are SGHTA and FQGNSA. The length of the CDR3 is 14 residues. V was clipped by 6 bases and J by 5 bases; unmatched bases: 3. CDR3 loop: CASRLGQDNSPLHF. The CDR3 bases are TGTGCCAGCAGGCTGGGACAGGATAATTCACCCCTCCACTTT.

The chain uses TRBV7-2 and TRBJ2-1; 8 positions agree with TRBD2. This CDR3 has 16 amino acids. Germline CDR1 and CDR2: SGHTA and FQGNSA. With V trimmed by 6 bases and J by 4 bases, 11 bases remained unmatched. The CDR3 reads CASSRGPAGAYNEQFF. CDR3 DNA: TGTGCCAGCAGTCGTGGGCCAGCGGGAGCTTACAATGAGCAGTTCTTC.

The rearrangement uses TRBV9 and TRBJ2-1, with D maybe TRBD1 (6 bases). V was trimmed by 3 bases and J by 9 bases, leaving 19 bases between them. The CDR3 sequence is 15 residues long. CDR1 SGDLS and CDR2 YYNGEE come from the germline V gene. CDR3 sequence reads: CASSEQGDNTVEQFF. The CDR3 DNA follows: TGTGCCAGCAGCGAACAGGGTGATAATACGGTTGAGCAGTTCTTC.